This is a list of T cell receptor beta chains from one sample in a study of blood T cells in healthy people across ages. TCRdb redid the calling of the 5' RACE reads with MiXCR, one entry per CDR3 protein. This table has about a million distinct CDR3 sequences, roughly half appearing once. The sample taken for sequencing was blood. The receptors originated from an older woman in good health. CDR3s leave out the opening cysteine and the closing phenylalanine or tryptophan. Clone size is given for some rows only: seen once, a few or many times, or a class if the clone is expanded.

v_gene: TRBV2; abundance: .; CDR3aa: ASRTGVVGNQPQH
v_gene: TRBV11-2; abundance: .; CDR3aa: ASSQQGINTDTQY
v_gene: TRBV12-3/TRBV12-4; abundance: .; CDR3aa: ASSLGVGQRTSDTQY
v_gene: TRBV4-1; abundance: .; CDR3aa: ASSRVIAGGSYEQY
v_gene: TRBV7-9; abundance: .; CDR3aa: ASSSPPGGRGTDTQY
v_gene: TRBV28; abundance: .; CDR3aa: ASRLAGDGPGELF
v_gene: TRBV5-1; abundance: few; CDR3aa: ASSLTTLQETQY
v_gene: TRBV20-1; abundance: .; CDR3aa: SARPRTDTQY
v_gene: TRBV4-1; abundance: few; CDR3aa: ASSQVGDTEAF
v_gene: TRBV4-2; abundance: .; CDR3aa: ASSQERDSGANVLT
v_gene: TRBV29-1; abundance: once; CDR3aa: SAERRRERRNQPQH
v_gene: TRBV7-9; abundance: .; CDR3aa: AITGTGGNTGELF